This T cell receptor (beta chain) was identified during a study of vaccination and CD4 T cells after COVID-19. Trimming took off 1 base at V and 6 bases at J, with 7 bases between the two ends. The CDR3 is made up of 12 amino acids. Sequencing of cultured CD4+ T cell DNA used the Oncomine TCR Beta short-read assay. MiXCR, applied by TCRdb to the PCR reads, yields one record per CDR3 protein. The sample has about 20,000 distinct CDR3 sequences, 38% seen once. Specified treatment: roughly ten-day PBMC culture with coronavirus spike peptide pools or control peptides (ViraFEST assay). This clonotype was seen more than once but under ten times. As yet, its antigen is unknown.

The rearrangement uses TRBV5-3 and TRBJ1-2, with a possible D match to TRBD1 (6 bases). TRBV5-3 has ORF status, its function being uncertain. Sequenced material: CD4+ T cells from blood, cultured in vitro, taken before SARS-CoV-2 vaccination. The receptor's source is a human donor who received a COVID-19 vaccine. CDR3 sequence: CARSLRGHGYTF. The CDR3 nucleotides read TGTGCCAGAAGCTTGCGGGGGCATGGCTACACCTTC.